This TCR beta chain derives from a study of post-analysis software for immune sequencing data. Study overall: Clinical courses comprised relapsing-remitting, secondary progressive and progressive-relapsing multiple sclerosis. General study results and limits: F measure clustering grouped samples strongly by preparation batch. Patients had higher frequencies than controls of five TRBV segments, including TRBV5-6, TRBV5-1 and TRBV20-1.

Unique molecular identifiers were carried by the TCR beta cDNA libraries. T cells numbering about 0.9 to 10 million yielded cDNA molecules that totaled roughly 500,000. TCRdb redid the calling of the PCR reads with MiXCR, one entry per CDR3 protein. The repertoire holds roughly 430,000 distinct CDR3 sequences, with roughly 38% as singletons. Of note for this clonotype: Its antigen is not identified.

In germline, CDR1 is MNHNY, CDR2 SVGAGI (reference sequence). This CDR3 region has 15 residues. Deletions cut 2 bases from V and 8 bases from J, with 18 bases between. The sequence was obtained from a girl aged 2 to 10 with multiple sclerosis. What was sequenced was blood. The gene calls are TRBV6-6 and TRBJ1-2, with D hard to call. CDR3 coding DNA: TGTGCCAGCAGTTACGGGGTCCTCCTGAGTACCGGCTACACCTTC. Translated: CASSYGVLLSTGYTF.